This T cell receptor (beta chain) is drawn from a study of low-dose radiotherapy and immunotherapy resistance in tumors. Background on the study: Cohort 2, a group dosed every two weeks at 1 Gy per fraction, received 13 Gy in total over 26 weeks. Ipilimumab 1 mg/kg every six weeks, together with nivolumab 240 mg every two weeks, was given intravenously to patients.

Time point reported: after trial treatment. Treatment described: LDRT plus nivolumab, ipilimumab, low-dose cyclophosphamide and aspirin (RACIN trial). Eligibility criteria specified advanced solid malignancies devoid of tumor-infiltrating lymphocytes. The TCRs were subjected to amplification over about 20 PCR cycles employing a constant-region primer in conjunction with a V-primer adapter. Using its own MiXCR run on the reads, TCRdb lists one record per CDR3 protein. Among approximately 52,000 distinct CDR3 sequences listed, roughly 31% were seen once. The input for sequencing was PBMCs, taken after low-dose radiotherapy plus immunotherapy. The origin of this receptor is a male donor with rectosigmoid adenocarcinoma.

The DNA for the CDR3 is TGTGCCAGCAGTAAAGGCTACGAGCAGTACTTC. Amino acids: CASSKGYEQYF. This sequence joins TRBV12-3 or TRBV12-4 and TRBJ2-7; D gene unclear. Trimming shortened V by 5 bases and J by 3 bases, and 5 bases separated the two germline ends. The CDR3 consists of 11 residues.